This T cell receptor beta chain was retrieved from a study of blood T cell repertoires in COVID-19. The wider study: Spain, Italy and the United States supplied samples that represented acute and convalescent COVID-19. Sample material is recorded as cDNA or gDNA derived from T cells, B-cell-depleted T cells, or PBMCs.

There are 15 residues in the CDR3. In germline, CDR1 is SNHLY, CDR2 FYNNEI. Unmatched junction bases numbered 4, after V lost 5 bases and J lost 0 bases. In the source study's methods: Nucleated cell number was recorded as an estimate derived from reference gene primer amplification. Measured with immunoSEQ multiplex PCR; TCRdb has only the in-frame clones, and not every one. V and J calls and clone size are given by that table; D and trimming were obtained from the DNA. The sample includes a few hundred thousand clones, 70% to 90% of them seen just once. The chain recombines TRBV2 with TRBJ2-7; 10 bases are a match to TRBD1. This TCR came from a man in his late teens or twenties with active or convalescent COVID-19. The sample comprised peripheral blood. The CDR3 coding sequence is TGTGCCAGCAGTCCCGGACAGGGGGGCTCCTACGAGCAGTACTTC. Protein sequence: CASSPGQGGSYEQYF. Full variable domain (missing parts from reference TRBV2 and TRBJ2-7): EPEVTQTPSHQVTQMGQEVILRCVPISNHLYFYWYRQILGQKVEFLVSFYNNEISEKSEIFDDQFSVERPDGSNFTLKIRSTKLEDSAMYFCASSPGQGGSYEQYFGPGTRLTVT.